Sequencing of this TCR beta chain was carried out in a study of shared T cell receptors in the human thymus. Trimming stripped 6 bases from V and 0 bases from J, with 12 bases between. The CDR3 is 15 residues long. Germline V gene sequence: CDR1 SGHTA, CDR2 FQGNSA. TCRdb's copy holds only in-frame clones and misses some; the assay was immunoSEQ multiplex PCR. The table has about 610,000 clones, 88% seen once. The data were also submitted as part of a second study, on human thymus T cells.

This receptor was taken from a boy less than two years old with a congenital heart defect. Input material: thymocytes. The chain employs TRBV7-2 and TRBJ1-3, with D perhaps matching TRBD1 (5 bases). In nucleotides, the CDR3 is TGTGCCAGCAGTCTTCAGGGAAACTCTGGAAACACCATATATTTT. Protein sequence: CASSLQGNSGNTIYF.